A selection of T cell receptor beta chains follows, all from one sample in a study of cytomegalovirus exposure and HLA in healthy donors. The repertoire was sequenced with immunoSEQ multiplex PCR; TCRdb's copy has only in-frame clones and lacks some. In the table there are 120,000 to 150,000 clones, roughly 87% of which are singletons. Sequenced input: PBMCs. The origin of the receptors is a man aged 18 to 30 in good health and CMV-seropositive. Each CDR3 is given with its conserved first and last residue. D genes are given only for firm matches. Size tells how often a clone was seen (once, few, many) or the class of an expanded clone, and some rows leave it out.

len	v_gene	abundance	j_gene	d_gene	CDR3aa	CDR3nt
15	TRBV27	NA	TRBJ1-4	NA	CASSPTGTLNEKLFF	TGTGCCAGCAGCCCCACCGGGACACTTAATGAAAAACTGTTTTTT
11	TRBV29-1	NA	TRBJ1-1	NA	CSVGRTGEAFF	TGCAGCGTCGGACGGACGGGAGAAGCTTTCTTT
13	TRBV23-1	NA	TRBJ2-5	NA	CASTDRPQETQYF	TGCGCCAGCACCGACAGGCCCCAAGAGACCCAGTACTTC
13	TRBV19	NA	TRBJ1-1	NA	CASRGGGFTEAFF	TGTGCCTCTAGGGGAGGGGGTTTCACTGAAGCTTTCTTT
15	TRBV6-1	NA	TRBJ2-7	NA	CASSPVGGGTYEQYF	TGTGCCAGCAGCCCCGTGGGGGGTGGCACCTACGAGCAGTACTTC
13	TRBV27	NA	TRBJ2-7	NA	CASSWGHSYEQYF	TGTGCCAGCAGTTGGGGACACTCCTACGAGCAGTACTTC
14	TRBV5-1	NA	TRBJ2-5	NA	CASSLGDLEETQYF	TGCGCCAGCAGCTTGGGGGACTTAGAAGAGACCCAGTACTTC
12	TRBV6-5	NA	TRBJ2-1	NA	CASSYGPNEQFF	TGTGCCAGCAGTTACGGGCCCAATGAGCAGTTCTTC
14	TRBV5-6	NA	TRBJ1-2	NA	CASSLLTGYYGYTF	TGTGCCAGCAGCTTACTCACAGGGTACTATGGCTACACCTTC
14	TRBV7-6	NA	TRBJ1-1	NA	CASSPQAGGAEAFF	TGTGCCAGCAGCCCCCAGGCCGGGGGGGCTGAAGCTTTCTTT
11	TRBV7-2	NA	TRBJ1-1	TRBD1	CASSTGQKAFF	TGTGCCAGCAGCACGGGACAGAAAGCTTTCTTT
17	TRBV12-5	NA	TRBJ2-3	TRBD2	CASGKPFREDTTDTQYF	TGTGCTAGTGGAAAACCCTTCCGGGAGGACACCACAGATACGCAGTATTTT
15	TRBV19	NA	TRBJ2-7	NA	CASSIGAGRSYEQYF	TGTGCCAGTAGTATAGGAGCAGGCCGCTCCTACGAGCAGTACTTC
12	TRBV30	NA	TRBJ1-1	NA	CAWSRALTGAFF	TGTGCCTGGAGTAGAGCTTTAACAGGGGCTTTCTTT
16	TRBV6-1	NA	TRBJ2-7	TRBD1	CASSVSGTGTFYEQYF	TGTGCCAGCAGTGTCTCCGGGACAGGGACCTTCTACGAGCAGTACTTC
15	TRBV6-5	NA	TRBJ2-7	TRBD1	CASSPTGDHSYEQYF	TGTGCCAGCAGCCCCACAGGGGATCACTCCTACGAGCAGTACTTC
15	TRBV30	NA	TRBJ1-1	TRBD1	CAWTPGTAINTEAFF	TGTGCCTGGACACCTGGGACAGCGATTAACACTGAAGCTTTCTTT
13	TRBV9	few	TRBJ1-1	NA	CASSFLPDTEAFF	TGTGCCAGCAGCTTCCTTCCGGACACTGAAGCTTTCTTT
15	TRBV5-6	NA	TRBJ2-7	TRBD1	CASSLGTDFSYEQYF	TGTGCCAGCAGCCTGGGGACAGATTTTTCCTACGAGCAGTACTTC
15	TRBV9	NA	TRBJ2-7	TRBD1	CASSPRTGDNYEQYF	TGTGCCAGCAGCCCTCGGACAGGGGATAACTACGAGCAGTACTTC
16	TRBV28	NA	TRBJ1-1	NA	CASSLSYPNPQGRAFF	TGTGCCAGCAGTTTATCCTACCCCAACCCCCAGGGTCGGGCTTTCTTT
15	TRBV2	NA	TRBJ1-2	TRBD1	CASSPRTGGPIGYTF	TGTGCCAGCAGTCCCCGGACAGGGGGACCTATTGGCTACACCTTC
13	TRBV5-1	few	TRBJ2-7	NA	CASSLGQVYEQYF	TGCGCCAGCAGCTTGGGCCAGGTCTACGAGCAGTACTTC
16	TRBV6-4	NA	TRBJ2-5	TRBD2	CASSDWLAGPYETQYF	TGTGCCAGCAGTGACTGGCTAGCGGGGCCGTATGAGACCCAGTACTTC
13	TRBV2	NA	TRBJ1-5	TRBD1	CASSGTGGQPQHF	TGTGCCAGCAGCGGGACAGGGGGTCAGCCCCAGCATTTT
13	TRBV27	NA	TRBJ2-1	NA	CATRGSAYNEQFF	TGTGCCACCCGGGGGAGCGCCTACAATGAGCAGTTCTTC
16	TRBV7-8	NA	TRBJ2-7	NA	CASSISGQGTSYEQYF	TGTGCCAGCAGCATTAGTGGTCAGGGTACCTCCTACGAGCAGTACTTC
11	TRBV6-1	NA	TRBJ1-1	NA	CASIVNTEAFF	TGTGCCAGCATCGTTAACACTGAAGCTTTCTTT
14	TRBV28	NA	TRBJ1-2	NA	CASRIAGIGYGYTF	TGTGCCAGCAGGATTGCGGGTATCGGCTATGGCTACACCTTC
17	TRBV9	NA	TRBJ2-1	TRBD2	CASSGTLAGGTYNEQFF	TGTGCCAGCAGCGGGACTCTAGCGGGGGGAACGTACAATGAGCAGTTCTTC
13	TRBV11-2	NA	TRBJ2-2	NA	CASSLTVTGELFF	TGTGCCAGCAGCCTCACAGTCACCGGGGAGCTGTTTTTT
12	TRBV29-1	NA	TRBJ2-3	NA	CSVRDELDTQYF	TGCAGCGTAAGAGATGAGTTAGATACGCAGTATTTT
15	TRBV4-2	NA	TRBJ1-2	NA	CASSLYATEGVGYTF	TGTGCCAGCAGCCTATACGCCACTGAAGGAGTCGGCTACACCTTC
14	TRBV4-1	NA	TRBJ2-3	NA	CATGGQVNTDTQYF	TGCGCCACAGGGGGGCAGGTGAACACAGATACGCAGTATTTT
14	TRBV5-1	NA	TRBJ1-1	NA	CASSLMGANTEAFF	TGCGCCAGCAGCTTGATGGGGGCGAACACTGAAGCTTTCTTT
13	TRBV30	once	TRBJ1-1	NA	CAWSIRRGTEAFF	TGTGCCTGGAGTATCCGGAGGGGCACTGAAGCTTTCTTT
16	TRBV25-1	NA	TRBJ2-3	TRBD2	CASSDWSSGRGDTQYF	TGTGCCAGCAGTGATTGGTCTAGCGGGAGGGGAGATACGCAGTATTTT
17	TRBV11-2	NA	TRBJ2-1	NA	CASSLEPTSGPYNEQFF	TGTGCCAGCAGCTTAGAGCCCACAAGCGGGCCCTACAATGAGCAGTTCTTC
14	TRBV30	NA	TRBJ2-1	NA	CAIEEGAPGDEQFF	TGTGCCATCGAAGAAGGAGCTCCCGGGGATGAGCAGTTCTTC
17	TRBV5-1	once	TRBJ1-3	NA	CASSQSGTQQLGNTIYF	TGCGCCAGCAGCCAATCCGGGACACAACAACTAGGAAACACCATATATTTT
14	TRBV30	NA	TRBJ2-2	NA	CAWSVAGFTGELFF	TGTGCCTGGAGTGTAGCAGGGTTCACCGGGGAGCTGTTTTTT
15	TRBV9	NA	TRBJ2-1	NA	CASSVAPGLYNEQFF	TGTGCCAGCAGCGTAGCTCCCGGACTATACAATGAGCAGTTCTTC
15	TRBV6-5	NA	TRBJ2-1	NA	CASSYGGSSYNEQFF	TGTGCCAGCAGTTACGGGGGGAGCTCCTACAATGAGCAGTTCTTC
14	TRBV6-5	NA	TRBJ2-7	NA	CASQGSRSGYEQYF	TGTGCCAGCCAGGGATCCCGTTCCGGCTACGAGCAGTACTTC
16	TRBV5-1	NA	TRBJ2-3	NA	CASSLAVGSSTDTQYF	TGCGCCAGCAGCTTGGCCGTCGGGTCTAGCACAGATACGCAGTATTTT
14	TRBV5-6	once	TRBJ2-3	NA	CASSLAPGTDTQYF	TGTGCCAGCAGCTTGGCACCGGGCACAGATACGCAGTATTTT
15	TRBV2	NA	TRBJ1-4	NA	CASKPDRSTNEKLFF	TGTGCCAGCAAACCTGACAGATCAACTAATGAAAAACTGTTTTTT
15	TRBV5-1	NA	TRBJ2-2	NA	CASSSIHAYTGELFF	TGCGCCAGCAGCTCGATACACGCCTACACCGGGGAGCTGTTTTTT
15	TRBV18	few	TRBJ2-7	TRBD2	CASSPLAAYNYEQYF	TGTGCCAGCTCACCCCTAGCGGCTTACAACTACGAGCAGTACTTC
16	TRBV4-1	NA	TRBJ2-5	TRBD2	CASSQGGASGGETQYF	TGCGCCAGCAGCCAAGGCGGGGCTAGCGGGGGGGAGACCCAGTACTTC
13	TRBV6-5	once	TRBJ2-3	TRBD2	CASSYSSGDTQYF	TGTGCCAGCAGTTACTCTAGCGGGGATACGCAGTATTTT
17	TRBV25-1	NA	TRBJ2-7	TRBD2	CASSESFGLAGTYEQYF	TGTGCCAGCAGTGAATCCTTTGGACTAGCGGGGACCTACGAGCAGTACTTC
14	TRBV16	NA	TRBJ1-4	NA	CASSQSGGARKLFF	TGTGCCAGCAGCCAATCTGGGGGCGCAAGAAAACTGTTTTTT
15	TRBV5-1	many	TRBJ2-3	TRBD2	CASSRTSGGSDTQYF	TGCGCCAGCAGTCGGACTAGCGGGGGATCTGATACGCAGTATTTT
13	TRBV19	NA	TRBJ1-1	NA	CASSIKPRTEAFF	TGTGCCAGTAGTATTAAACCGAGAACTGAAGCTTTCTTT
16	TRBV4-2	NA	TRBJ1-4	TRBD1	CASSQDRGTGDEKLFF	TGTGCCAGCAGCCAAGATAGGGGGACAGGGGATGAAAAACTGTTTTTT
12	TRBV30	NA	TRBJ1-1	NA	CAWGEVGFEAFF	TGTGCCTGGGGGGAGGTTGGATTTGAAGCTTTCTTT
16	TRBV15	NA	TRBJ1-4	TRBD1	CATSRDAGTGHEKLFF	TGTGCCACCAGCAGAGATGCCGGGACAGGTCACGAAAAACTGTTTTTT
15	TRBV27	NA	TRBJ2-3	NA	CASSSEGRETDTQYF	TGTGCCAGCAGTTCTGAGGGCCGGGAGACAGATACGCAGTATTTT
13	TRBV4-1	NA	TRBJ2-5	NA	CASSQDSRETQYF	TGCGCCAGCAGCCAAGATAGTAGAGAGACCCAGTACTTC